The 27 T cell receptor beta chains reported below all come from one sample, sequenced in a study of PD-1 blockade in classical Hodgkin lymphoma (dated by TCRdb to the early 2020s). This specimen's time point label, per the study, means: newly diagnosed, previously untreated cHL patient sample. Magnetic negative selection with a Miltenyi CD8+ T cell isolation kit was used to purify CD8+ T cells from thawed PBMCs. Library construction relied on the immunoSEQ multiplex PCR assay. TCRdb holds this immuneACCESS table with in-frame rearrangements only. Some clones are missing; in checked studies, unresolved V genes explain under half, and the rest has no known cause. The sample table lists about 9,500 clones, just over 85% of them with a count of one. The ten largest clones add up to 15% of the sample. The sequenced sample was CD8+ T cells from blood. The receptors shown here come from a human donor with classical Hodgkin lymphoma.

This clone has more than one count but fewer than ten. The chain employs TRBV2 and TRBJ2-7; D might be TRBD2 (5 bases). This CDR3 region has 13 residues. The V gene lost 5 bases and the J gene lost 2 bases, with 10 bases spanning the gap. CDR1 and CDR2 from the germline V gene are SNHLY and FYNNEI. CDR3 amino acids: CASSRLNTYEQYF. The DNA of the CDR3 is TGTGCCAGCAGTAGACTAAACACCTACGAGCAGTACTTC.

This clone came up a few times. The gene calls are TRBV6-5 and TRBJ2-2; 8 nucleotides line up with TRBD2. After removal of 2 bases from V and 7 bases from J, the junction contained 6 bases not matched to a gene. Germline loops: CDR1 MNHEY, CDR2 SVGAGI. The CDR3 is 15 residues long. Here the CDR3 DNA reads TGTGCCAGCAGTTACGGCGGGGGGATGGGCGGGGAGCTGTTTTTT. Its translation is CASSYGGGMGGELFF.

This clone was picked up one time. J is TRBJ2-7 and V is TRBV4-1, with TRBD1 matching 7 bases. The CDR3 spans 14 residues. CDR1 is MGHRA, CDR2 YSYEKL, per germline. Unmatched junction bases numbered 3, after V lost 4 bases and J lost 0 bases. This CDR3 is CASSPRTGSYEQYF. The CDR3 DNA sequence: TGCGCCAGCAGCCCAAGGACAGGCTCCTACGAGCAGTACTTC.

The chain links TRBV7-9 to TRBJ1-1; D call uncertain. V was pared by 2 bases and J by 4 bases, with 5 bases between. The CDR3 has 12 residues. Looked up from germline, CDR1 is SEHNR and CDR2 is FQNEAQ (reference sequence). CDR3 sequence: CASSLRPTEAFF. The CDR3 coding sequence is TGTGCCAGCAGCTTACGGCCCACTGAAGCTTTCTTT. Drawing the rest from reference TRBV7-9 and TRBJ1-1, the complete variable domain is DTGVSQNPRHKITKRGQNVTFRCDPISEHNRLYWYRQTLGQGPEFLTYFQNEAQLEKSRLLSDRFSAERPKGSFSTLEIQRTEQGDSAMYLCASSLRPTEAFFGQGTRLTVV.

V gene TRBV10-2 combines with J gene TRBJ2-7; perhaps TRBD1 as D (6 bases). V dropped 3 bases and J dropped 3 bases, with 12 bases sitting between them. Per germline, CDR1 WSHSY and CDR2 SAAADI. This CDR3 spans 14 amino acids. The CDR3, as DNA: TGCGCCAGCAGTGAACAGGGAACTAACTACGAGCAGTACTTC. It is translated as CASSEQGTNYEQYF.

The chain couples TRBV12-2 to TRBJ2-7; the D call of TRBD2 is as the table states it, not checked on the DNA. TRBV12-2 is classified as a pseudogene. This CDR3 is 18 amino acids long. The CDR3, as DNA: TGTGCAAGTCGTTCCAACCCCACTAAGGTCACCACCACCTACGAGCAGTACTTC. Translation: CASRSNPTKVTTTYEQYF.

V gene TRBV5-4 combines with J gene TRBJ1-3; unclear D gene. V lost 4 bases and J lost 7, with 12 bases in between. The CDR3 extends over 13 amino acids. In germline, CDR1 is SGHNT, CDR2 YYREEE (reference sequence). CDR3 sequence reads: CASSPGLGNTIYF. The CDR3 DNA is TGTGCCAGCAGCCCGGGCCTCGGGAACACCATATATTTT.

V gene TRBV9 combines with J gene TRBJ1-2; 12 bases fit TRBD1. The length of the CDR3 is 15 residues. Germline V lookup: CDR1 SGDLS, CDR2 YYNGEE. J was trimmed by 6 bases and V by 0 bases; bases with no gene match: 3. The CDR3 spells CASSVDGTGGNGYTF. The CDR3 bases are TGTGCCAGCAGCGTAGATGGGACAGGGGGCAATGGCTACACCTTC.

The V and J genes are TRBV7-9 and TRBJ1-6, with D possibly being TRBD1 (5 bases). CDR1 and CDR2 (germline): SEHNR, FQNEAQ (reference sequence). With 1 base removed from V and 10 bases from J, the gap between germline ends came to 14 bases. The CDR3 has 15 amino acids. The CDR3 DNA reads as TGTGCCAGCAGCTTAGGGGCCAGGGCGGGATCACCCCTCCACTTT. Protein sequence: CASSLGARAGSPLHF.

V is TRBV7-2 and J is TRBJ2-7, with TRBD2 matching over 8 bases. The CDR3 sequence is 15 residues long. With V trimmed by 8 bases and J by 2 bases, 11 bases remained unmatched. Germline values: CDR1 SGHTA, CDR2 FQGNSA. The DNA for the CDR3 is TGTGCCAGCTCCACCGGGGGGGGGCGGACCTACGAGCAGTACTTC. Translated, it gives CASSTGGGRTYEQYF.

The rearrangement joins TRBV10-3 to TRBJ1-1; D remains ambiguous. CDR1 is ENHRY and CDR2 is SYGVKD in the germline V gene. Trimming left V 3 bases short and J 4 bases short, with 12 bases between. The CDR3 consists of 14 residues. For the CDR3, the DNA is TGTGCCATCAGTGATACCGCGGCGGGCACTGAAGCTTTCTTT. It encodes CAISDTAAGTEAFF.

This chain connects TRBV2 to TRBJ2-7; TRBD2 aligns across 12 bases. The CDR3 is 15 amino acids. Germline CDR1 SNHLY, CDR2 FYNNEI. V shed 7 bases and J 2 bases; nucleotides not matched to a gene: 6. CDR3 sequence reads: CASISLAGGTYEQYF. The CDR3 bases are TGTGCCAGCATATCTCTAGCGGGGGGGACCTACGAGCAGTACTTC.

This clone has a handful of counts. J is TRBJ1-1 and V is TRBV5-4; D gene uncertain. Germline V gene data show CDR1 as SGHNT and CDR2 as YYREEE (reference sequence). Trimming removed 1 base at V and 2 bases at J, with 6 bases between. The CDR3 extends over 13 amino acids. The CDR3, as DNA: TGTGCCAGCAGCTTGCGGGGTAACACTGAAGCTTTCTTT. The encoded protein is CASSLRGNTEAFF. Full variable domain (remainder filled in from reference TRBV5-4 and TRBJ1-1): ETGVTQSPTHLIKTRGQQVTLRCSSQSGHNTVSWYQQALGQGPQFIFQYYREEENGRGNFPPRFSGLQFPNYSSELNVNALELDDSALYLCASSLRGNTEAFFGQGTRLTVV.

The chain combines TRBV7-2 with TRBJ2-1; D is ambiguous. CDR3 length equals 14 residues. Between the trimmed V and J ends, which lost 3 bases and 5 bases, there was a span of 11 bases. Germline V CDR1 and CDR2: SGHTA, FQGNSA. Here the CDR3 DNA reads TGTGCCAGCAGCTTCGGCAGGCCTCACAATGAGCAGTTCTTC. It specifies CASSFGRPHNEQFF.

V usage is TRBV4-3 and J usage is TRBJ2-3; a possible D gene is TRBD2 (7 bases). Trimming took 7 bases from V and 3 from J, leaving 14 bases between them. The CDR3 covers 14 residues. Germline CDR1 reads LGHNA; CDR2 reads YSLEER. The CDR3 here is CASKGGGETDTQYF. Here the CDR3 DNA reads TGCGCCAGCAAAGGGGGGGGAGAGACAGATACGCAGTATTTT.

The chain uses TRBV5-5 and TRBJ2-7; 10 bases line up with TRBD1. Germline CDR1 reads SGHKS; CDR2 reads YYEKEE (reference sequence). With V trimmed by 2 bases and J by 2 bases, 4 bases remained unmatched. This CDR3 has 15 residues. The CDR3 coding sequence is TGTGCCAGCAGCTTAGGGACAGGGGATGCCTACGAGCAGTACTTC. It encodes CASSLGTGDAYEQYF. The variable domain in full, with the rest retrieved from reference TRBV5-5 and TRBJ2-7, is DAGVTQSPTHLIKTRGQQVTLRCSPISGHKSVSWYQQVLGQGPQFIFQYYEKEERGRGNFPDRFSARQFPNYSSELNVNALLLGDSALYLCASSLGTGDAYEQYFGPGTRLTVT.

The rearrangement uses TRBV29-1 and TRBJ2-7; D remains ambiguous. The germline V gene encodes CDR1 SQVTM and CDR2 ANQGSEA. Trimming took off 6 bases at V and 3 bases at J, with 18 bases between the two ends. The CDR3 has 14 residues. CDR3 bases: TGCAGCGTCCAACAGCCAGACCCATTCTACGAGCAGTACTTC. Encoded protein: CSVQQPDPFYEQYF.

This clone was seen more than once but under ten times. V and J are TRBV5-4 and TRBJ1-1, with a possible D match to TRBD1 (5 bases). The CDR3 length is 13 residues. CDR1 and CDR2 (germline): SGHNT, YYREEE (reference sequence). Between the trimmed V and J ends, which lost 1 base and 4 bases, there was a span of 8 bases. The CDR3 region has the DNA TGTGCCAGCAGCTTGTTTGGGGGCACTGAAGCTTTCTTT. This translates into CASSLFGGTEAFF.

J is TRBJ2-7 and V is TRBV7-2; 9 bases map to TRBD1. V shed 4 bases, J shed 3 bases, and the junction held 7 bases outside the gene matches. There are 15 residues in the CDR3. The germline gives CDR1 SGHTA, CDR2 FQGNSA. The CDR3 nucleotides read TGTGCCAGCAGCTACACGACAGGGGGGCTCTACGAGCAGTACTTC. Protein sequence: CASSYTTGGLYEQYF.

This clone was seen a single time. The V call is TRBV28, the J call TRBJ2-2; tentative D call: TRBD1 (6 bases). The CDR3 is 16 amino acids. The germline CDR1 and CDR2 sequences are MDHEN and SYDVKM. Trimming removed 2 bases from V and 7 bases from J, with 17 bases in between. CDR3 loop: CASSLVPGERNGELFF. CDR3 DNA: TGTGCCAGCAGTTTAGTTCCAGGGGAGAGGAACGGGGAGCTGTTTTTT.

The V gene is TRBV7-9, the J gene TRBJ1-1; D is ambiguous. V lost 3 bases and J 4 bases, leaving 6 bases between the germline ends. Germline V gene lookup returns CDR1 SEHNR and CDR2 FQNEAQ (reference sequence). There are 12 residues in the CDR3. CDR3 nucleotides: TGTGCCAGCAGCTTCGGAAGCACTGAAGCTTTCTTT. Residues: CASSFGSTEAFF.

This chain joins TRBV5-1 and TRBJ1-1; D is unresolved. V was trimmed by 1 base and J by 2 bases, leaving 9 bases between them. Germline CDR1 and CDR2: SGHRS and YFSETQ. The CDR3 totals 14 residues. This CDR3 is CASSLRAGNTEAFF. CDR3 in DNA: TGCGCCAGCAGCTTGCGGGCAGGAAACACTGAAGCTTTCTTT.

CDR3 sequence (DNA): TGTGCCAGCAGCCCCAGCGGGGGGGCTTTCGGGGAGCTGTTTTTT. Encoded protein: CASSPSGGAFGELFF. The rearrangement joins TRBV7-9 to TRBJ2-2, with TRBD2 matching 10 bases. CDR1 is SEHNR and CDR2 is FQNEAQ in the germline V gene (reference sequence). V shed 5 bases and J 7 bases; nucleotides not matched to a gene: 7. The CDR3 is 15 residues long.

The rearrangement links TRBV19 to TRBJ2-1; D possibly corresponds to TRBD1 (6 bases). Per the germline V gene, CDR1 is LNHDA and CDR2 is SQIVND (reference sequence). Trimming stripped 3 bases from V and 2 bases from J, with 11 bases between. The CDR3 sequence is 15 residues long. The CDR3 protein is CASSIGTSAYNEQFF. For the CDR3, the DNA is TGTGCCAGTAGTATCGGGACATCCGCCTACAATGAGCAGTTCTTC.

The rearrangement joins TRBV4-3 to TRBJ2-1; D may be TRBD1 or TRBD2 (7 bases each). The CDR3 totals 16 residues. V lost 3 bases to trimming and J lost 3 bases, with 15 bases between them. From germline, CDR1 is LGHNA and CDR2 YSLEER. This CDR3 reads CASSQLDREGYNEQFF. Here the CDR3 DNA reads TGCGCCAGCAGCCAGCTCGACAGGGAGGGCTACAATGAGCAGTTCTTC.

This clone qualifies as large. V gene TRBV10-1 combines with J gene TRBJ2-5; no firm D call. Germline loops: CDR1 WNHNN, CDR2 SYGVQD (reference sequence). Trimming pared 2 bases from V and 0 bases from J, leaving 4 bases between. The CDR3 is 13 residues long. The CDR3 nucleotides read TGCGCCAGCAGTGAGGACAACCAAGAGACCCAGTACTTC. Its translation is CASSEDNQETQYF.

CDR3 bases: TGTGCCAGCAGCTCCCCAGAGGGTCACGATGAGCAGTTCTTC. Translating it yields CASSSPEGHDEQFF. The rearrangement links TRBV13 to TRBJ2-1; tentatively, D is TRBD2 (5 bases). The germline V gene has CDR1 PRHDT and CDR2 FYEKMQ (reference sequence). The CDR3 sequence is 14 residues long. V dropped 4 bases and J dropped 8 bases, with 15 bases sitting between them.